This TCR beta chain stems from a study of cytomegalovirus exposure and HLA in healthy donors. Primers: 60 Vbeta forward and 13 Jbeta reverse. Sequencing used immunoSEQ multiplex PCR; TCRdb keeps in-frame clones, though not all of them. The sample records some 150,000 clones, 60% to 80% being singletons. Worth noting for this clone: Its antigen is as yet unknown.

General study results and limits: Per a prior analysis, the majority of TCR beta V segments were productive roughly 90% or roughly 30% of the time. Most TCR sequences showed up rarely, but some public TCRs showed up in many donors.

There are 15 residues in the CDR3. The V gene's germline CDR1 is MGHRA and CDR2 YSYEKL. V was clipped by 5 bases and J by 2 bases; unmatched bases: 5. This sequence was found in a man in his fifties or sixties in good health and CMV-seronegative. The sample was PBMCs. The rearrangement uses TRBV4-1 and TRBJ1-3; TRBD1 matches at 8 bases. This chain's CDR3 is CASSKLTGAGNTIYF. The DNA of the CDR3 is TGCGCCAGCAGCAAACTGACAGGGGCTGGAAACACCATATATTTT.